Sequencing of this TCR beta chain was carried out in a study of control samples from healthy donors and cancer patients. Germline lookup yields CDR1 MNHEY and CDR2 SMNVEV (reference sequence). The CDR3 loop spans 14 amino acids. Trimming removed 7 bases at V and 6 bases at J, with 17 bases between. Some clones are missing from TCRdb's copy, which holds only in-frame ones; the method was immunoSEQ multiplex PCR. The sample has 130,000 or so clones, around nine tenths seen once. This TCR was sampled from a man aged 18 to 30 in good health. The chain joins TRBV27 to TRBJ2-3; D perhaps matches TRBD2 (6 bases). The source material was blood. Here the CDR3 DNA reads TGTGCCAGCACATTTAGCGGAGCTGGGGATACGCAGTATTTT. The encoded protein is CASTFSGAGDTQYF.